The sample holds one count of the clone carrying this TCR beta chain. The antigen is not known. Genomic DNA from each subset was divided evenly over several immunoSEQ plates. Only in-frame clones appear in the TCRdb table, and some are missing; sequencing was by immunoSEQ multiplex PCR. The data show more than 2 million clones, over 85% seen once. The sample is drawn from a study of shared clonotypes between healthy human individuals. Selected positively for CCR7 and CD45RO-negative, naive CD8 cells excluded terminally differentiated effector memory CD45RA+ cells. Free of recent acute infections or vaccinations, the donors were healthy HIV-negative adults. Study outcomes and limitations: Depth was large, yet rarefaction showed that sorted-subset sequencing was incomplete. Sequencing depth was a factor that was expected to affect clonotype sharing among donors.

Source material: naive CD8+ T cells from PBMCs. The clonotype comes from a man aged 18-30 years in good health. Some clones in this sample may be carry-over from other donors' samples.

The chain's CDR3 is CAWSWGDGEQYF. In nucleotides, the CDR3 is TGTGCCTGGAGTTGGGGAGACGGCGAGCAGTACTTC. The chain combines TRBV30 with TRBJ2-7; D might be TRBD2 (5 bases). This CDR3 spans 12 amino acids. The V gene lost 2 bases and the J gene lost 6 bases, with 11 bases spanning the gap. Per germline, CDR1 GTSNPN and CDR2 SVGIG (reference sequence).